A few counts support the clone carrying this T cell receptor beta chain. The data belong to a study of tumor-infiltrating lymphocytes in localized non-small cell lung cancer. Sequencing used immunoSEQ multiplex PCR; TCRdb keeps in-frame clones, though not all of them. Of about 21,000 clones in the sample, over 70% are singletons; the top ten hold 3% to 4%. V lost 3 bases and J lost 2, with 17 bases in between. This CDR3 comprises 16 residues. In germline, CDR1 is SGHNT, CDR2 YYREEE (reference sequence). The sample was lung tumor tissue. The sequence was obtained from a human donor with non-small cell lung cancer. This rearrangement joins TRBV5-4 to TRBJ2-5; weak D call: TRBD2 (5 bases). The CDR3 bases are TGTGCCAGCAGCTCACCTCTTGAGGGAGAGCAAGAGACCCAGTACTTC. The encoded protein is CASSSPLEGEQETQYF.